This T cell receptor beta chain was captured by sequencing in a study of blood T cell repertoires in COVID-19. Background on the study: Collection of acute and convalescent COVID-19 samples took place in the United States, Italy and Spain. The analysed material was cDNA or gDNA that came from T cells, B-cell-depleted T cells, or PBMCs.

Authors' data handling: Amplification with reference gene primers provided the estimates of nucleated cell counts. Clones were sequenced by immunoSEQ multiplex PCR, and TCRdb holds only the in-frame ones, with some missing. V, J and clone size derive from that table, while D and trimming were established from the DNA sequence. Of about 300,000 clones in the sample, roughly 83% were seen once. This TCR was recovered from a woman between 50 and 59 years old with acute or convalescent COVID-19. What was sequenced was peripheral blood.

CDR3 DNA: TGTGCCAGCAGCCGACAGGGGGGTGGAAACACCATATATTTT. It translates to CASSRQGGGNTIYF. The chain links TRBV5-4 to TRBJ1-3, with 9 bases aligning to TRBD1. V gave up 4 bases and J gave up 3 bases; unmatched junction bases: 2. The CDR3 spans 14 residues. The germline V gene has CDR1 SGHNT and CDR2 YYREEE (reference sequence). The entire variable domain, with the rest obtained from reference TRBV5-4 and TRBJ1-3, is as follows: ETGVTQSPTHLIKTRGQQVTLRCSSQSGHNTVSWYQQALGQGPQFIFQYYREEENGRGNFPPRFSGLQFPNYSSELNVNALELDDSALYLCASSRQGGGNTIYFGEGSWLTVV.